This T cell receptor (beta chain) was profiled in a study of identical twins. V lost 7 bases to trimming and J lost 6 bases, with 16 bases between them. CDR3 size: 13 residues. TCRdb re-called the 5' RACE reads through MiXCR, storing one row per CDR3 protein. Of some 730,000 distinct CDR3 sequences listed, 18% were seen once; the top ten hold 13%. Separately, the same data were catalogued under a study of T cells expressing NK-cell markers.

The source material was PBMCs. This receptor was identified in a woman aged 18-30 years in good health. The chain joins TRBV12-3 or TRBV12-4 to TRBJ2-7; no reliable D call. For the CDR3, the DNA is TGTGCCAGCAATCAAGGGCGTTATCTCGAGCAGTACTTC. Protein: CASNQGRYLEQYF.